Listed here are 14 T cell receptor beta chains from one sample, sequenced in a study of OX40 agonist ivuxolimab in advanced cancers. Only in-frame clones appear in the TCRdb table, and some are missing; sequencing was by immunoSEQ multiplex PCR. This table has roughly 16,000 clones, roughly 75% appearing once. The source was CD4+ or CD8+ T cells sorted from blood, collected in a trial of the OX40 agonist ivuxolimab. These receptors were obtained from an adult with an advanced solid tumor such as melanoma, head and neck, liver or kidney cancer.

This chain links TRBV5-1 with TRBJ1-2; 12 bases agree with TRBD1. The V and J ends lost 3 bases and 2 bases, in that order; junction bases with no gene match: 5. The germline gives CDR1 SGHRS, CDR2 YFSETQ. The CDR3 has 16 amino acids. In DNA, the CDR3 is TGCGCCAGCAGCTCGGGACAGGGGGCTGAGAACTATGGCTACACCTTC. Its translation: CASSSGQGAENYGYTF.

This clone turned up a few times. The chain joins TRBV5-8 to TRBJ1-5; D may be TRBD1 (5 bases). CDR1 and CDR2 from the germline V gene are SGHTS and YDEGEE. The CDR3 length is 15 residues. V lost 2 bases and J lost 2, with 11 bases in between. The CDR3 sequence: CASSLRDPGNQPQHF. The CDR3, as DNA: TGTGCCAGCAGCTTAAGGGACCCTGGCAATCAGCCCCAGCATTTT.

The chain has TRBV7-3 and TRBJ2-7, with D possibly matching TRBD2 (5 bases). Trimming took off 4 bases at V and 0 bases at J, with 10 bases between the two ends. This CDR3 is 14 amino acids long. Germline V lookup: CDR1 SGHTA, CDR2 FQGTGA. For the CDR3, the DNA is TGTGCCAGCAGCTCCCTCCGGGACTCCTACGAGCAGTACTTC. It codes for CASSSLRDSYEQYF.

This chain connects TRBV30 to TRBJ1-1, with D tentatively TRBD1 (6 bases). This CDR3 comprises 16 residues. The V end was cut by 0 bases, the J end by 3 bases, with 17 bases between. The germline CDR1 and CDR2 sequences are GTSNPN and SVGIG (reference sequence). CDR3 residues: CAWSVLQGTLDTEAFF. The CDR3, as DNA: TGTGCCTGGAGTGTCCTCCAGGGGACTTTGGACACTGAAGCTTTCTTT.

The chain employs TRBV12-5 and TRBJ2-1; perhaps TRBD1 as D (6 bases). In germline, CDR1 is LGHNT, CDR2 FRNRAP. This CDR3 has 16 residues. V dropped 1 base and J dropped 2 bases, with 12 bases sitting between them. CDR3 in amino acids: CASGLDRTGTYNEQFF. Written as DNA, the CDR3 is TGTGCTAGTGGTTTGGATCGAACAGGGACCTACAATGAGCAGTTCTTC.

Concerning this clone: The identical CDR3 is also encoded by other nucleotide sequences in the sample. This rearrangement joins TRBV5-1 to TRBJ2-7; no definite D call. Germline CDR1 and CDR2: SGHRS and YFSETQ. This CDR3 region has 11 residues. Trimming removed 2 bases at V and 3 bases at J, with 3 bases between. This chain's CDR3 is CASSLGYEQYF. The CDR3 region has the DNA TGCGCCAGCAGCTTAGGCTACGAGCAGTACTTC.

V gene TRBV27 combines with J gene TRBJ1-5; TRBD1 aligns across 9 bases. The CDR3 has 15 residues. The V segment lost 8 bases and the J segment 10 bases; nucleotides outside the gene matches: 15. Germline V gene data show CDR1 as MNHEY and CDR2 as SMNVEV (reference sequence). The CDR3 is CASDESGTGSVPQHF. The CDR3 DNA follows: TGTGCCAGCGACGAATCCGGGACAGGGTCTGTTCCCCAGCATTTT.

This clone was found once. The chain carries TRBV5-1 and TRBJ1-3; no reliable D call. Germline values: CDR1 SGHRS, CDR2 YFSETQ. This CDR3 comprises 14 residues. Trimming cost V 0 bases and J 4 bases, with 8 bases left between them. CDR3 region: CASSLEGLGNTIYF. In nucleotides, the CDR3 is TGCGCCAGCAGCTTGGAAGGACTAGGAAACACCATATATTTT.

This sequence joins TRBV7-2 and TRBJ2-7; TRBD2 matches at 9 bases. CDR1 is SGHTA, CDR2 FQGNSA, per germline. V shed 5 bases and J 4 bases; nucleotides not matched to a gene: 9. The CDR3 spans 15 residues. CDR3 in amino acids: CASSSSPGLAYEQYF. The CDR3 DNA sequence: TGTGCCAGCAGCAGTAGTCCGGGACTAGCTTACGAGCAGTACTTC.

This clone appeared once. J is TRBJ2-5 and V is TRBV4-3; TRBD2 matches 10 bases. Losses at the gene ends were 0 bases for V and 6 bases for J; bases not matched to a gene: 7. Germline CDR1 and CDR2: LGHNA and YSLEER. This CDR3 spans 16 amino acids. CDR3 DNA: TGCGCCAGCAGCCAAGAAAGAGCGGGGGGGGAAAAGACCCAGTACTTC. It yields the protein CASSQERAGGEKTQYF.

The chain couples TRBV5-1 to TRBJ2-3; D is unresolved. Germline CDR1 and CDR2: SGHRS and YFSETQ. Trimming removed 4 bases at V and 4 bases at J, with 19 bases between. This CDR3 spans 16 amino acids. The CDR3 spells CASSPIQRPYADTQYF. The CDR3, as DNA: TGCGCCAGCAGCCCAATACAGAGACCGTACGCAGATACGCAGTATTTT.

The sample holds one count of this clone. This chain joins TRBV5-1 and TRBJ2-3, with D possibly being TRBD2 (5 bases). Germline CDR1 SGHRS, CDR2 YFSETQ. The V end was cut by 4 bases, the J end by 2 bases, with 11 bases between. This CDR3 spans 14 amino acids. CDR3 sequence (DNA): TGCGCCAGCAGCGAGGGTAGTACCACAGATACGCAGTATTTT. Amino acid sequence: CASSEGSTTDTQYF.

The J gene is TRBJ2-1, the V gene TRBV7-9; the match to TRBD2 covers 7 bases. V dropped 3 bases and J dropped 8; count of bases not matched to a gene: 10. The CDR3 covers 15 residues. CDR1 is SEHNR, CDR2 FQNEAQ, per germline (reference sequence). CDR3 in DNA: TGTGCCAGCAGCTTTGACTCGCGGGAGTTCCATGAGCAGTTCTTC. It translates to CASSFDSREFHEQFF.

CDR3 amino acids: CAIPLSSGPQVTQYF. CDR3 nucleotides: TGTGCCATCCCCCTCTCTAGCGGACCTCAGGTTACGCAGTATTTT. The chain combines TRBV2 with TRBJ2-3, with 7 bases lining up with TRBD2. The V and J ends lost 10 bases and 8 bases, in that order; junction bases with no gene match: 18. The CDR3 contains 15 residues. The germline V gene has CDR1 SNHLY and CDR2 FYNNEI. The whole variable domain, filled in from reference TRBV2 and TRBJ2-3, reads EPEVTQTPSHQVTQMGQEVILRCVPISNHLYFYWYRQILGQKVEFLVSFYNNEISEKSEIFDDQFSVERPDGSNFTLKIRSTKLEDSAMYFCAIPLSSGPQVTQYFGPGTRLTVL.